Listed below are T cell receptor beta chains from one sample, sequenced in a study of cytomegalovirus exposure and HLA in healthy donors. The data were produced by immunoSEQ multiplex PCR, yet TCRdb's version contains in-frame clones alone and is incomplete. The sample includes about 210,000 clones, roughly 82% of them seen just once. The sequenced sample consisted of PBMCs. All receptors derive from a middle-aged man in good health and CMV-seropositive. CDR3s include the opening cysteine and the closing phenylalanine or tryptophan. A D gene is named only where the DNA matches it firmly. A row's size may be missing; if present it is once, few, many or a size class.

d_gene	abundance	v_gene	j_gene	CDR3nt	CDR3aa
.	.	TRBV30	TRBJ2-1	TGTGCCTGGAGAGGGGGGGGGTATAGCTACAATGAGCAGTTCTTC	CAWRGGGYSYNEQFF
TRBD1	.	TRBV7-3	TRBJ2-6	TGTGCCAGCAGCTTATGGGGACAGGAGGGCTCTGGGGCCAACGTCCTGACTTTC	CASSLWGQEGSGANVLTF
TRBD2	.	TRBV7-9	TRBJ2-4	TGTGCCAGCAGCTGGACTAGCGGGAGTTCGGGAAACATTCAGTACTTC	CASSWTSGSSGNIQYF
TRBD2	.	TRBV5-6	TRBJ2-1	TGTGCCAGCAACTTGGAGGGATTGGGCGGGGGAAGCTCCTACAATGAGCAGTTCTTC	CASNLEGLGGGSSYNEQFF
.	.	TRBV6-5	TRBJ1-1	TGTGCCAGCAGTTTACAGGGTGACACTGAAGCTTTCTTT	CASSLQGDTEAFF
TRBD1	.	TRBV18	TRBJ1-2	TGTGCCAGCTCATCCGGACAGGGGGCCCACTATGGCTACACCTTC	CASSSGQGAHYGYTF
TRBD1	once	TRBV6-5	TRBJ1-2	TGTGCCGCCGGGACAGATCCTAACTATGGCTACACCTTC	CAAGTDPNYGYTF
.	.	TRBV27	TRBJ1-1	TGTGCCAGCAGTCGCAGGGTTATCGACACTGAAGCTTTCTTT	CASSRRVIDTEAFF
.	.	TRBV2	TRBJ2-1	TGTGCCAGCAGTATGGCCTCCAAATCCACCAATGAGCAGTTCTTC	CASSMASKSTNEQFF
.	.	TRBV27	TRBJ2-7	TGTGCCAGCAGTTTAAGGGGAAGCTACGAGCAGTACTTC	CASSLRGSYEQYF
.	.	TRBV5-1	TRBJ1-2	TGCGCCAGCAGCACGGATGGGGGGGCGCGAGGTGGCTACACCTTC	CASSTDGGARGGYTF
TRBD1	.	TRBV7-7	TRBJ2-1	TGTGCTAGCAGCTTAGGCGGGACAGGGAACAATGAGCAGTTCTTC	CASSLGGTGNNEQFF
.	.	TRBV30	TRBJ1-1	TGTGCCTTCAACGGAGTAAACACTGAAGCTTTCTTT	CAFNGVNTEAFF
TRBD2	.	TRBV7-3	TRBJ2-1	TGTGCCAGCAGCCTGTGGACTAGCGGAGATTACAATGAGCAGTTCTTC	CASSLWTSGDYNEQFF
TRBD2	.	TRBV5-1	TRBJ2-3	TGCGCCAGCAGCTTGCCGGGACTAGCGGGAGCTAGAGATACGCAGTATTTT	CASSLPGLAGARDTQYF
TRBD1	once	TRBV19	TRBJ2-5	TGTGCCAGTAGTATTCTAGGAAGGGACAGCCAAGAGACCCAGTACTTC	CASSILGRDSQETQYF
TRBD2	once	TRBV29-1	TRBJ2-1	TGCAGCGTTGGTGGGAGGGCTTTCAATGAGCAGTTCTTC	CSVGGRAFNEQFF
.	.	TRBV30	TRBJ2-3	TGTGCCTGGAGTCCGCAGGGGGATACGCAGTATTTT	CAWSPQGDTQYF
TRBD1	.	TRBV10-3	TRBJ1-1	TGTGCCATCAGTCAGGGCCCAGGGGGGACTGAAGCTTTCTTT	CAISQGPGGTEAFF
.	.	TRBV7-9	TRBJ1-2	TGTGCCAGCAGCCACCCAGCGTTAGGAGTAGGCTACACCTTC	CASSHPALGVGYTF
.	.	TRBV27	TRBJ2-1	TGTGCCAGCAGATCTCTCAAGCGGGAGCAGTTCTTC	CASRSLKREQFF
TRBD2	.	TRBV5-4	TRBJ2-4	TGTGCCAGCAGCTTTTTGCTGGCGGGAGGGCCCGTGGACATTCAGTACTTC	CASSFLLAGGPVDIQYF
TRBD1	.	TRBV2	TRBJ1-4	TGTGCCAGCAGGAGGGACAGGGGAAGTGAAAAACTGTTTTTT	CASRRDRGSEKLFF
.	.	TRBV9	TRBJ1-1	TGTGCCAGCAGCGGGGGGGGGTACACTGAAGCTTTCTTT	CASSGGGYTEAFF
.	.	TRBV2	TRBJ1-1	TGTGCCAGCAGTGAATCCCAGCGTGAAGCTTTCTTT	CASSESQREAFF
TRBD1	.	TRBV6-5	TRBJ2-1	TGTGCCAGCAGTTACGACAGGGTAAGCTACAATGAGCAGTTCTTC	CASSYDRVSYNEQFF
.	.	TRBV10-3	TRBJ1-1	TGTGCCATCAGCGTCTCAGGCGTAACTGAAGCTTTCTTT	CAISVSGVTEAFF
.	.	TRBV9	TRBJ2-1	TGTGCCAGCAGCGCCGGACAGAACTACAATGAGCAGTTCTTC	CASSAGQNYNEQFF
.	.	TRBV2	TRBJ2-1	TGTGCCAGCAGTCTAGACCCTAGCGACAATGAGCAGTTCTTC	CASSLDPSDNEQFF
.	.	TRBV5-1	TRBJ2-7	TGCGCCAGCAGCTCCACAGGGGGGGGGTCCTACGAGCAGTACTTC	CASSSTGGGSYEQYF
.	.	TRBV12-5	TRBJ2-2	TGTGCTAGTGGTTTGGCCGACAGGACCAACACCGGGGAGCTGTTTTTT	CASGLADRTNTGELFF
.	.	TRBV13	TRBJ2-2	TGTGCCAGCAGCTTAGAGGGGGTTAACACCGGGGAGCTGTTTTTT	CASSLEGVNTGELFF